These 9 T cell receptor beta chains share one sample of origin, sequenced in a study of control samples from healthy donors and cancer patients. Sequencing was performed with immunoSEQ multiplex PCR; in TCRdb, only in-frame clones are kept and a portion is missing. The sample has 100,000 to 150,000 clones; around 92% are singletons. Input material: PBMCs. These receptors were collected from a man aged 50 to 60 with head and neck cancer.

The chain uses TRBV25-1 and TRBJ2-3; D is ambiguous. With 3 bases removed from V and 1 base from J, the gap between germline ends came to 8 bases. The CDR3 is made up of 14 amino acids. Germline CDR1 and CDR2: MGHDK and SYGVNS. CDR3 sequence reads: CASSDEWGTDTQYF. The CDR3 DNA reads as TGTGCCAGCAGTGATGAATGGGGCACAGATACGCAGTATTTT.

V and J are TRBV4-1 and TRBJ2-1; D is ambiguous. The germline V gene encodes CDR1 MGHRA and CDR2 YSYEKL. The CDR3 is made up of 15 amino acids. The ends were cut back, 1 base at V and 7 bases at J, with 14 bases in the middle. The CDR3: CASSQVMAGRNEQFF. DNA of the CDR3: TGCGCCAGCAGCCAAGTAATGGCAGGTAGGAATGAGCAGTTCTTC.

This clone has just a few counts. CDR3 bases: TGTGCCAGCAGCTTGCAGAACACCGGGGAGCTGTTTTTT. It yields the protein CASSLQNTGELFF. J is TRBJ2-2 and V is TRBV5-6; no definite D call. Trimming stripped 1 base from V and 1 base from J, with 2 bases between. CDR3 length: 13 residues. Germline V gene data show CDR1 as SGHDT and CDR2 as YYEEEE.

V is TRBV29-1 and J is TRBJ1-4, with 11 nucleotides matching TRBD1. The CDR3 runs to 14 residues. Germline V gives CDR1 SQVTM, CDR2 ANQGSEA. V trimming: 7 bases; J trimming: 6 bases; junction bases outside the gene matches: 7. The CDR3 coding sequence is TGCAGCGCCGGAGGGGGACAGGGGGATGAAAAACTGTTTTTT. Encoded protein: CSAGGGQGDEKLFF.

V is TRBV4-1 and J is TRBJ1-1; a weak D match, TRBD1 (6 bases). CDR1 and CDR2 (germline): MGHRA, YSYEKL. Trimming stripped 2 bases from V and 1 base from J, with 14 bases between. There are 16 residues in the CDR3. The CDR3 loop reads CASSQPAQGWNTEAFF. In nucleotides, the CDR3 is TGCGCCAGCAGCCAACCTGCACAGGGCTGGAACACTGAAGCTTTCTTT.

J is TRBJ2-7 and V is TRBV7-2, with TRBD1 as a possible D gene (5 bases). The CDR3 is 18 residues long. Per germline, CDR1 SGHTA and CDR2 FQGNSA. The germline V and J ends were trimmed by 5 bases and 0 bases, with 23 bases remaining between them. Here the CDR3 reads CASSLPIKLRVDSYEQYF. Written as DNA, the CDR3 is TGTGCCAGCAGCCTACCGATCAAGCTCAGGGTCGACTCCTACGAGCAGTACTTC.

The genes are TRBV7-9 and TRBJ2-5; D call uncertain. V was clipped by 1 base and J by 1 base, with 7 bases between them. This CDR3 spans 14 amino acids. Germline V gene sequence: CDR1 SEHNR, CDR2 FQNEAQ (reference sequence). The CDR3 is CASSLVPSQETQYF. For the CDR3, the DNA is TGTGCCAGCAGCTTAGTCCCCAGCCAAGAGACCCAGTACTTC.

The chain is built from TRBV19 and TRBJ1-4; 8 positions agree with TRBD1. Germline trimming cut 2 bases from V and 2 bases from J; bases unmatched to any gene: 10. Germline V gene sequence: CDR1 LNHDA, CDR2 SQIVND (reference sequence). This CDR3 is 18 amino acids long. The CDR3 loop is CASSIRTGLRLTNEKLFF. CDR3 in DNA: TGTGCCAGTAGTATAAGGACAGGGCTCCGGTTGACTAATGAAAAACTGTTTTTT.

A word on this clone: Distinct nucleotide sequences in the sample also encode this CDR3. The chain employs TRBV21-1 and TRBJ2-7; the D segment call TRBD2 is taken from the table without a DNA check. TRBV21-1 is shown as a pseudogene. The CDR3 length is 18 residues. This CDR3 is CASSARPRLGGSCYEQYF. The CDR3 nucleotides are TGTGCCAGCAGCGCCCGCCCTCGACTAGGCGGGTCCTGTTACGAGCAGTACTTC.